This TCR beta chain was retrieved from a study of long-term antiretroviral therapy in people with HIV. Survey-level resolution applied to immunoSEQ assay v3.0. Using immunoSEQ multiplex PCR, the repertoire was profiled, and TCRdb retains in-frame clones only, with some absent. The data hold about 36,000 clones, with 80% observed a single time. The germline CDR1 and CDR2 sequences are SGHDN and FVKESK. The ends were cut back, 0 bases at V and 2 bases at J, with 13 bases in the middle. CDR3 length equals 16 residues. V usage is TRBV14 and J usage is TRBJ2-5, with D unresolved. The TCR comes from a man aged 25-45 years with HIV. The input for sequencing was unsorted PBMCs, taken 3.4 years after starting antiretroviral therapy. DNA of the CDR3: TGTGCCAGCAGCCAAGATGTATCGGCCGAACAAGAGACCCAGTACTTC. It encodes CASSQDVSAEQETQYF.